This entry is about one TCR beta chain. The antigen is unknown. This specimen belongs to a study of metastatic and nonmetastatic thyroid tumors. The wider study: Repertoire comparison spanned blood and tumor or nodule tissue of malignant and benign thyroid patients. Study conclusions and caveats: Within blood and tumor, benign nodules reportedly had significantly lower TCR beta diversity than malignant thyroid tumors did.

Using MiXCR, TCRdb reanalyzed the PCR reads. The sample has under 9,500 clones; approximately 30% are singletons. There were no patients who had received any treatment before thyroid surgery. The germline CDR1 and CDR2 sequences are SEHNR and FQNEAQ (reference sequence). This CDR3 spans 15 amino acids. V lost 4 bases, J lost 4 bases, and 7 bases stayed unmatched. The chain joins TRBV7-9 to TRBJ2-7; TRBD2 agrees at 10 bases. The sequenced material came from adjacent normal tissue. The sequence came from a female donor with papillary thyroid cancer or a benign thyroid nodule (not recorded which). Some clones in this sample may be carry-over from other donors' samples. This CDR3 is CASSSSGGTRYEQYF. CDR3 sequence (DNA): TGTGCCAGCAGCTCTAGCGGGGGAACTAGGTACGAGCAGTACTTC.